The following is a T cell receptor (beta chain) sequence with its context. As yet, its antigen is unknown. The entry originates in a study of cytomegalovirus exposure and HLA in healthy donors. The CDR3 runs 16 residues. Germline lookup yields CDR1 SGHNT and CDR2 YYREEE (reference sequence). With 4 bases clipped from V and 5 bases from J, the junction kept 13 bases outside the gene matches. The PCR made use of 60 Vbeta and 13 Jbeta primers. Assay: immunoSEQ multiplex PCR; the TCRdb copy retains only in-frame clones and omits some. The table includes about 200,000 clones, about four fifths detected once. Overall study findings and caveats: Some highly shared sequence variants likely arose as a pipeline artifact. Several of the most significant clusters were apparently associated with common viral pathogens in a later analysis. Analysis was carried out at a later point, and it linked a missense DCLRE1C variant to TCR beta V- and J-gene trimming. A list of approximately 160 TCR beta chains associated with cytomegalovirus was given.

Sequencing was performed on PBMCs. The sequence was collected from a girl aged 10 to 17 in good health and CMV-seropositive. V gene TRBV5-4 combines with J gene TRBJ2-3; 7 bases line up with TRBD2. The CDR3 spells CASSPGTIPSQDTQYF. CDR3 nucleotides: TGTGCCAGCAGCCCTGGGACTATCCCCTCCCAAGATACGCAGTATTTT.